Following are 29 T cell receptor beta chains from one sample sequenced in a study of shared clonotypes between healthy human individuals. TCRdb keeps only in-frame clones here, not all; method: immunoSEQ multiplex PCR. The table lists 2 million to 2.5 million clones, approximately 95% of them singletons. The sample was naive CD4+ T cells from PBMCs. Subset described: CD45RA+ positively selected. These receptors all come from a man aged 18 to 30 in good health. Some clones in this sample may be carry-over from other donors' samples.

This chain links TRBV2 with TRBJ1-3, with D maybe TRBD1 (6 bases). The CDR3 length is 14 residues. The V gene's germline CDR1 is SNHLY and CDR2 FYNNEI. V was shortened by 4 bases and J by 3 bases, with 10 bases between the two germline ends. CDR3 coding DNA: TGTGCCAGCAGTGGTGGGGGGCTTGGAAACACCATATATTTT. Amino acids: CASSGGGLGNTIYF.

The rearrangement links TRBV30 to TRBJ2-1; the D is unclear. From germline, CDR1 is GTSNPN and CDR2 SVGIG (reference sequence). V was shortened by 4 bases and J by 9 bases, with 13 bases between the two germline ends. The CDR3 totals 12 residues. The CDR3 loop is CAWKLFHSEQFF. The DNA of the CDR3 is TGTGCCTGGAAATTGTTCCACAGTGAGCAGTTCTTC. The complete variable domain, with remaining parts taken from reference TRBV30 and TRBJ2-1, reads SQTIHQWPATLVQPVGSPLSLECTVEGTSNPNLYWYRQAAGRGLQLLFYSVGIGQISSEVPQNLSASRPQDRQFILSSKKLLLSDSGFYLCAWKLFHSEQFFGPGTRLTVL.

In its sample, this clone was seen once. CDR3 nucleotides: TGTGCCAGCAGCCCACTAGCGGGATGGCAGCAGTACTTC. As protein: CASSPLAGWQQYF. J is TRBJ2-7 and V is TRBV2; 10 bases fit TRBD2. V was pared by 6 bases and J by 8 bases, with 7 bases of the junction left unmatched. This CDR3 comprises 13 residues. From germline, CDR1 is SNHLY and CDR2 FYNNEI.

The chain carries TRBV18 and TRBJ2-3; 7 bases line up with TRBD2. The ends lost 3 bases at V and 0 bases at J; junction bases unmatched: 6. CDR3 length: 16 residues. Germline values: CDR1 KGHSH, CDR2 LQKENI. This chain's CDR3 is CASSPRVGGSTDTQYF. For the CDR3, the DNA is TGTGCCAGCTCACCCCGCGTGGGGGGGAGCACAGATACGCAGTATTTT. Full variable domain (outside the CDR3, taken from reference TRBV18 and TRBJ2-3): NAGVMQNPRHLVRRRGQEARLRCSPMKGHSHVYWYRQLPEEGLKFMVYLQKENIIDESGMPKERFSAEFPKEGPSILRIQQVVRGDSAAYFCASSPRVGGSTDTQYFGPGTRLTVL.

There are a few counts of this clone. This sequence joins TRBV6-6 and TRBJ1-5; 9 nucleotides line up with TRBD1. V shed 6 bases and J 11 bases; nucleotides not matched to a gene: 11. The germline gives CDR1 MNHNY, CDR2 SVGAGI (reference sequence). The CDR3 has 14 amino acids. CDR3 DNA: TGTGCCAGCAGGCTGGGACAGGGTTCTTTCGCCCAGCATTTT. It codes for CASRLGQGSFAQHF.

The chain has TRBV25-1 and TRBJ1-1; a possible D gene is TRBD1 (5 bases). The V gene's germline CDR1 is MGHDK and CDR2 SYGVNS. The CDR3 totals 16 residues. The V gene lost 5 bases and the J gene lost 1 base, with 17 bases spanning the gap. The CDR3 is CASSTPRRGQNTEAFF. The CDR3 DNA reads TGTGCCAGCAGTACACCAAGGCGGGGCCAGAACACTGAAGCTTTCTTT.

The gene calls are TRBV28 and TRBJ2-2; unclear D gene. CDR3 length: 14 amino acids. The V gene's germline CDR1 is MDHEN and CDR2 SYDVKM. The ends were cut back, 6 bases at V and 6 bases at J, with 14 bases in the middle. CDR3 residues: CASSLAPGAGELFF. DNA of the CDR3: TGTGCCAGCAGCTTAGCCCCTGGGGCCGGGGAGCTGTTTTTT.

As concerns this clone: A junction end diverges from the germline sequence, so it may reflect a read error. The rearrangement uses TRBV4-2 and TRBJ2-5, with TRBD2 matching over 9 bases. Germline CDR1 and CDR2: LGHNA and YNFKEQ. This CDR3 is 15 amino acids long. The CDR3: CASRHSGRGQETQYF. The CDR3 nucleotides are TGTGCCAGCCGCCATAGCGGGAGAGGGCAAGAGACCCAGTACTTC.

V gene TRBV9 combines with J gene TRBJ1-4, with D unclear. V shed 0 bases and J shed 6 bases, with 12 bases lying between them. The CDR3 extends over 15 amino acids. CDR1 and CDR2 (germline): SGDLS, YYNGEE. The CDR3, as DNA: TGTGCCAGCAGCGTAGGGGAGAAGACCTATGAAAAACTGTTTTTT. Protein: CASSVGEKTYEKLFF.

Notes on this clone: Other DNA sequences in this sample translate to the same CDR3. The V call is TRBV9, the J call TRBJ2-6; D ambiguous. From germline, CDR1 is SGDLS and CDR2 YYNGEE. The CDR3 contains 15 residues. Trimming shortened V by 0 bases and J by 0 bases, and 4 bases separated the two germline ends. The CDR3 here is CASSVGGSGANVLTF. In DNA form, the CDR3 reads TGTGCCAGCAGCGTAGGCGGCTCTGGGGCCAACGTCCTGACTTTC.

The rearrangement uses TRBV28 and TRBJ1-2; 9 nucleotides agree with TRBD1. The V and J ends lost 3 bases and 4 bases, in that order; junction bases with no gene match: 6. The CDR3 consists of 15 residues. Germline V CDR1 and CDR2: MDHEN, SYDVKM. CDR3: CASSFPQGAVYGYTF. The CDR3 DNA follows: TGTGCCAGCAGTTTTCCACAGGGGGCTGTCTATGGCTACACCTTC.

The J gene is TRBJ2-5, the V gene TRBV14; D not certain. The CDR3 extends over 12 amino acids. V was clipped by 2 bases and J by 5 bases, with 6 bases between them. Germline V CDR1 and CDR2: SGHDN, FVKESK. In nucleotides, the CDR3 is TGTGCCAGCAGCCAATGGTGGGAGACCCAGTACTTC. The encoded protein is CASSQWWETQYF.

Regarding this clone: Other DNA sequences from this sample encode an identical CDR3 as well. The V gene is TRBV19, the J gene TRBJ2-7, with a tentative D call TRBD1 (6 bases). The CDR3 sequence is 13 residues long. Trimming took 4 bases from V and 4 from J, leaving 11 bases between them. Germline CDR1 reads LNHDA; CDR2 reads SQIVND (reference sequence). For the CDR3, the DNA is TGTGCCAGTAGTACACAGGACAGTTACGAGCAGTACTTC. Its translation: CASSTQDSYEQYF.

The chain is built from TRBV29-1 and TRBJ1-3, with D perhaps TRBD1 (6 bases). The V gene's germline CDR1 is SQVTM and CDR2 ANQGSEA. The V gene lost 6 bases and the J gene lost 4 bases, with 10 bases spanning the gap. This CDR3 region has 12 residues. The DNA of the CDR3 is TGCAGCGTCAGACAGGAAGGAAACACCATATATTTT. Its protein product is CSVRQEGNTIYF.

The chain carries TRBV5-1 and TRBJ2-5; D may match TRBD1 or TRBD2 (6 bases each). Trimming removed 0 bases at V and 0 bases at J, with 12 bases between. CDR3 length: 16 amino acids. In germline, CDR1 is SGHRS, CDR2 YFSETQ. Here the CDR3 DNA reads TGCGCCAGCAGCTTGGCCAGGGGAGGAGACCAAGAGACCCAGTACTTC. Protein sequence: CASSLARGGDQETQYF.

This clone came up once. This chain uses TRBV7-3 with TRBJ1-3; D gene unclear. CDR3 length: 15 residues. CDR1 is SGHTA and CDR2 is FQGTGA in the germline V gene. V was cut by 2 bases and J by 0 bases, with 8 bases left in between. The CDR3 nucleotides are TGTGCCAGCAGCTTACAGCCTCACTCTGGAAACACCATATATTTT. Protein sequence: CASSLQPHSGNTIYF.

Points on this clone: Other DNA sequences in the same sample also yield this CDR3. CDR3 region: CASSLVQGGNTEAFF. CDR3 DNA: TGCGCCAGCAGCTTGGTACAGGGGGGGAACACTGAAGCTTTCTTT. The chain is built from TRBV5-1 and TRBJ1-1, with TRBD1 matching 8 bases. Germline-derived CDR1 and CDR2 are SGHRS and YFSETQ. V gave up 0 bases and J gave up 1 base; unmatched junction bases: 2. The CDR3 sequence is 15 residues long.

V usage is TRBV27 and J usage is TRBJ2-3, with 7 bases aligning to TRBD2. Germline V gene sequence: CDR1 MNHEY, CDR2 SMNVEV (reference sequence). The CDR3 loop spans 13 amino acids. Losses at the gene ends were 6 bases for V and 0 bases for J; bases not matched to a gene: 0. This CDR3 is CASRLASTDTQYF. The CDR3 DNA reads as TGTGCCAGCAGACTAGCGAGCACAGATACGCAGTATTTT.

V gene TRBV7-7 combines with J gene TRBJ2-2, with 7 bases that match TRBD2. The CDR3 has 15 amino acids. CDR1 and CDR2 from the germline V gene are SSHAT and FNYEAQ (reference sequence). V trimming: 4 bases; J trimming: 10 bases; junction bases outside the gene matches: 12. CDR3 DNA: TGTGCCAGCAGCTCAGGCGGGACTACCGCTGAGGAGCTGTTTTTT. Translated: CASSSGGTTAEELFF. The full variable domain, in which reference TRBV7-7 and TRBJ2-2 provide the parts outside the CDR3, is GAGVSQSPRYKVTKRGQDVTLRCDPISSHATLYWYQQALGQGPEFLTYFNYEAQPDKSGLPSDRFSAERPEGSISTLTIQRTEQRDSAMYRCASSSGGTTAEELFFGEGSRLTVL.

This clone was found a few times. The V call is TRBV29-1, the J call TRBJ1-5; 11 nucleotides agree with TRBD1. V dropped 6 bases and J dropped 5; count of bases not matched to a gene: 6. Germline CDR1 reads SQVTM; CDR2 reads ANQGSEA. This CDR3 spans 14 amino acids. The CDR3 sequence: CSVGTGGFDQPQHF. In DNA, the CDR3 is TGCAGCGTGGGGACAGGGGGATTCGATCAGCCCCAGCATTTT.

J is TRBJ2-3 and V is TRBV9, with 11 positions matching TRBD2. The V gene's germline CDR1 is SGDLS and CDR2 YYNGEE. The CDR3 runs 18 residues. J lost 0 bases, V lost 3 bases, and 9 bases had no gene match. CDR3 sequence: CASSARGGLAGSTDTQYF. The CDR3 coding sequence is TGTGCCAGCAGCGCCCGGGGAGGACTAGCGGGTAGCACAGATACGCAGTATTTT.

V usage is TRBV5-1 and J usage is TRBJ2-2; 10 nucleotides agree with TRBD2. The trim removed 1 base at V and 5 bases at J, leaving 8 bases unmatched. This CDR3 comprises 17 residues. Looked up from germline, CDR1 is SGHRS and CDR2 is YFSETQ. The CDR3 region is CASSLTGTSAITGELFF. CDR3 bases: TGCGCCAGCAGCTTGACCGGGACTAGCGCGATAACCGGGGAGCTGTTTTTT.

This rearrangement joins TRBV15 to TRBJ1-2; D unresolved. Germline assignment: CDR1 LNHNV and CDR2 YYDKDF (reference sequence). The CDR3 extends over 14 amino acids. The V and J ends lost 0 bases and 6 bases respectively, with 11 bases between them. CDR3 nucleotide sequence: TGTGCCACCAGCAGAGATGAGGGAGGGAATGGCTACACCTTC. Translating it yields CATSRDEGGNGYTF. The whole variable domain, remainder taken from reference TRBV15 and TRBJ1-2, is DAMVIQNPRYQVTQFGKPVTLSCSQTLNHNVMYWYQQKSSQAPKLLFHYYDKDFNNEADTPDNFQSRRPNTSFCFLDIRSPGLGDTAMYLCATSRDEGGNGYTFGSGTRLTVV.

This chain joins TRBV4-2 and TRBJ2-1; perhaps TRBD2 as D (7 bases). V shed 3 bases and J shed 1 base, with 13 bases lying between them. Per the germline V gene, CDR1 is LGHNA and CDR2 is YNFKEQ. This CDR3 region has 16 residues. Written as DNA, the CDR3 is TGTGCCAGCAGCCAGAAAAAGGGGGGGTCCTACAATGAGCAGTTCTTC. Its translation is CASSQKKGGSYNEQFF.

The DNA for the CDR3 is TGTGCCAGCGGCCAGGGCCCAGACTACGAGCAGTACTTC. This gives the protein CASGQGPDYEQYF. The gene calls are TRBV27 and TRBJ2-7; D might be TRBD1 (5 bases). The germline V gene encodes CDR1 MNHEY and CDR2 SMNVEV (reference sequence). Trimming took 8 bases from V and 3 from J, leaving 14 bases between them. The CDR3 consists of 13 residues.

The V and J genes are TRBV28 and TRBJ1-4; 8 bases agree with TRBD1. CDR3 length equals 14 residues. Germline V gene sequence: CDR1 MDHEN, CDR2 SYDVKM. V gave up 9 bases and J gave up 2 bases; unmatched junction bases: 5. The CDR3 loop is CASCQGATNEKLFF. CDR3 DNA: TGTGCCAGTTGCCAGGGGGCGACTAATGAAAAACTGTTTTTT.

The J gene is TRBJ1-1, the V gene TRBV28; weak D call: TRBD1 (6 bases). CDR1 is MDHEN and CDR2 is SYDVKM in the germline V gene. The CDR3 is 15 residues long. Trimming shortened V by 2 bases and J by 0 bases, and 10 bases separated the two germline ends. The CDR3 DNA follows: TGTGCCAGCAGTTTAACAGGGCGCATGAACACTGAAGCTTTCTTT. It encodes CASSLTGRMNTEAFF. Combining the CDR3 with reference TRBV28 and TRBJ1-1 gives the whole variable domain DVKVTQSSRYLVKRTGEKVFLECVQDMDHENMFWYRQDPGLGLRLIYFSYDVKMKEKGDIPEGYSVSREKKERFSLILESASTNQTSMYLCASSLTGRMNTEAFFGQGTRLTVV.

This sequence joins TRBV5-1 and TRBJ2-2; 9 positions match TRBD1. The CDR3 is 16 residues long. Germline CDR1 SGHRS, CDR2 YFSETQ. With 2 bases clipped from V and 5 bases from J, the junction kept 7 bases outside the gene matches. CDR3 amino acids: CASSLPRTGETGELFF. In DNA, the CDR3 is TGCGCCAGCAGCTTACCTAGGACAGGGGAAACCGGGGAGCTGTTTTTT.

J is TRBJ2-1 and V is TRBV6-1; 7 bases map to TRBD1. This CDR3 has 16 amino acids. J was trimmed by 7 bases and V by 3 bases; bases with no gene match: 12. Germline V gene sequence: CDR1 MNHNS, CDR2 SASEGT. The CDR3 DNA is TGTGCCAGCAGTGAGCACAGGGGCCCCACTTTTAATGAGCAGTTCTTC. This codes for CASSEHRGPTFNEQFF.